The 6 T cell receptor beta chains presented below share a single source sample, sequenced in a study of cytomegalovirus exposure and HLA in healthy donors. With 60 Vbeta and 13 Jbeta primers, the PCR was carried out. The data were produced by immunoSEQ multiplex PCR, yet TCRdb's version contains in-frame clones alone and is incomplete. This sample has about 140,000 clones; about 75% occur once, and the top ten carry 3% to 3.5%. The specimen sequenced was PBMCs. The source of these receptors is a man in his forties in good health and CMV-seronegative.

CDR3 in DNA: TGCGCCAGCAGCTTGGACAGACCAGATACGCAGTATTTT. Its protein product is CASSLDRPDTQYF. This rearrangement joins TRBV5-1 to TRBJ2-3; D is ambiguous. This CDR3 is built from 13 residues. CDR1 is SGHRS, CDR2 YFSETQ, per germline. V lost 0 bases, J lost 4 bases, and 6 bases lay in between.

A few counts support this clone. V and J are TRBV2 and TRBJ2-7, with TRBD1 matching over 10 bases. With 6 bases clipped from V and 1 base from J, the junction kept 6 bases outside the gene matches. CDR3 length: 15 amino acids. Germline V gene lookup returns CDR1 SNHLY and CDR2 FYNNEI. The CDR3 coding sequence is TGTGCCAGCAGCAAGGGACAGGGGATTTCCTACGAGCAGTACTTC. Its protein is CASSKGQGISYEQYF. The whole variable domain, filled in from reference TRBV2 and TRBJ2-7, reads EPEVTQTPSHQVTQMGQEVILRCVPISNHLYFYWYRQILGQKVEFLVSFYNNEISEKSEIFDDQFSVERPDGSNFTLKIRSTKLEDSAMYFCASSKGQGISYEQYFGPGTRLTVT.

The sample holds a few counts of this clone. This chain connects TRBV2 to TRBJ1-1; D ambiguous. Germline loops: CDR1 SNHLY, CDR2 FYNNEI. V was pared by 6 bases and J by 12 bases, with 23 bases between. The CDR3 consists of 14 residues. The CDR3 reads CASRPVLTERRTFF. CDR3 coding DNA: TGTGCCAGCAGACCTGTACTGACCGAGCGGAGAACTTTCTTT.

The chain's CDR3 is CASSQARTGDTYEQYF. The CDR3 nucleotides read TGTGCCAGCAGCCAAGCTCGGACAGGGGATACTTACGAGCAGTACTTC. The chain links TRBV14 to TRBJ2-7; 9 bases are a match to TRBD1. The V and J ends lost 1 base and 4 bases, in that order; junction bases with no gene match: 8. CDR3 length: 16 amino acids. The germline V gene has CDR1 SGHDN and CDR2 FVKESK.

V and J are TRBV5-6 and TRBJ2-1; 9 bases agree with TRBD1. The junction had 5 bases not matched to a gene; V was cut back by 1 base and J by 9 bases. The CDR3 runs 14 residues. Germline V gene lookup returns CDR1 SGHDT and CDR2 YYEEEE. As DNA, the CDR3 is TGTGCCAGCAGCTTGACGGGACAGGGCAGTGAGCAGTTCTTC. It translates to CASSLTGQGSEQFF. Full variable domain (missing parts from reference TRBV5-6 and TRBJ2-1): DAGVTQSPTHLIKTRGQQVTLRCSPKSGHDTVSWYQQALGQGPQFIFQYYEEEERQRGNFPDRFSGHQFPNYSSELNVNALLLGDSALYLCASSLTGQGSEQFFGPGTRLTVL.

The chain is built from TRBV14 and TRBJ2-3; possibly TRBD2 for D (7 bases). Germline V gene data show CDR1 as SGHDN and CDR2 as FVKESK. Trimming took 3 bases from V and 5 from J, leaving 18 bases between them. The CDR3 extends over 16 amino acids. The CDR3 protein is CASSHRLGGQGDTQYF. DNA of the CDR3: TGTGCCAGCAGCCACCGCCTCGGGGGGCAGGGAGATACGCAGTATTTT.